The clone carrying this T cell receptor beta chain appeared once. The method was immunoSEQ multiplex PCR; TCRdb's version includes in-frame clones alone and lacks a portion of them. The sample includes roughly 330,000 clones, more than 75% of them seen just once. These data are taken from a study of blood T cell repertoires in COVID-19. CDR1 is SGHTA, CDR2 FQGNSA, per germline. The J segment lost 9 bases and the V segment lost 3 bases, leaving 6 bases of the junction unmatched. The CDR3 runs to 15 residues. V usage is TRBV7-2 and J usage is TRBJ2-1; 12 bases are shared with TRBD2. This receptor was obtained from a woman aged 45-65 years with active or convalescent COVID-19. Sequenced input: peripheral blood. For the CDR3, the DNA is TGTGCCAGCAGCTTTGGACTAGCGGGAACAAGTGAGCAGTTCTTC. Translating gives CASSFGLAGTSEQFF.